This is a list of T cell receptor beta chains from one sample in a study of shared T cell receptors in the human thymus. The method was immunoSEQ multiplex PCR; TCRdb's version includes in-frame clones alone and lacks a portion of them. The sample contains about 380,000 clones, around 95% of which appear only once. Source material: thymocytes. These receptors were collected from a human donor. The CDR3 runs from the conserved cysteine through the conserved F or W. The D gene is left open where the match is weak. Where a row states a size, it is once, few, many or the class of an expanded clone; other rows omit it.

>TRBJ2-7|-|TRBV9|-
CASSPRWGPTGSEQYF
TGTGCCAGCAGCCCCCGCTGGGGTCCCACCGGGAGCGAGCAGTACTTC
>TRBJ2-5|-|TRBV7-4|-
CASSLGRWWETQYF
TGTGCCAGCAGCTTAGGGCGGTGGTGGGAGACCCAGTACTTC
>TRBJ1-2|-|TRBV7-8|-
CASSLWGSGYTF
TGTGCCAGCAGCCTGTGGGGGTCTGGCTACACCTTC
>TRBJ2-7|-|TRBV5-1|-
CASSSRAPSYEQYF
TGCGCCAGCAGCTCCCGGGCCCCAAGCTACGAGCAGTACTTC
>TRBJ2-1|-|TRBV9|-
CASSDHRLEVNNEQFF
TGTGCCAGCAGCGACCACAGGCTAGAAGTAAACAATGAGCAGTTCTTC
>TRBJ1-2|-|TRBV7-6|-
CASSPVGVVDGYTF
TGTGCCAGCAGCCCGGTTGGGGTGGTGGATGGCTACACCTTC
>TRBJ2-5|-|TRBV5-6|TRBD2
CASSLARLAGVYETQYF
TGTGCCAGCAGCTTGGCCCGGCTAGCGGGAGTTTATGAGACCCAGTACTTC
>TRBJ2-3|-|TRBV14|-
CASSQVGRGPFRNTDTQYF
TGTGCCAGCAGCCAAGTTGGCAGGGGCCCCTTTAGGAATACAGATACGCAGTATTTT
>TRBJ1-5|once|TRBV23-1|TRBD1
CASSQRDSIQGANTSNQPQHF
TGCGCCAGCAGTCAGCGAGATTCTATACAGGGGGCTAATACGAGCAATCAGCCCCAGCATTTT
>TRBJ1-2|-|TRBV5-6|TRBD1
CASSPPRDSLYGYTF
TGTGCCAGCAGTCCCCCCAGGGACAGCCTCTATGGCTACACCTTC
>TRBJ2-3|once|TRBV29-1|-
CSVAKLWRADGDTQYF
TGCAGCGTTGCTAAGCTTTGGCGGGCGGACGGAGATACGCAGTATTTT
>TRBJ2-4|-|TRBV18|-
CASSPGTGELAGDVWAKNIQYF
TGTGCCAGCTCACCAGGGACAGGGGAGCTAGCGGGAGACGTTTGGGCCAAAAACATTCAGTACTTC
>TRBJ2-7|-|TRBV14|TRBD1
CASSPRGGNEQYF
TGTGCCAGCAGCCCTCGAGGGGGCAACGAGCAGTACTTC
>TRBJ2-1|once|TRBV14|-
CASSLQGGCTYNEQFF
TGTGCCAGCAGCCTTCAGGGCGGATGTACCTACAATGAGCAGTTCTTC
>TRBJ2-7|-|TRBV27|TRBD2
CASSLMYWGGPTYEQYF
TGTGCCAGCAGTTTAATGTACTGGGGAGGGCCAACCTACGAGCAGTACTTC
>TRBJ2-3|-|TRBV4-1|TRBD2
CASTICGGPNSTDTQYF
TGCGCCAGTACCATTTGCGGGGGACCGAATAGCACAGATACGCAGTATTTT
>TRBJ1-3|-|TRBV9|TRBD1
CASSYGQGGNTIYF
TGTGCCAGCAGCTATGGACAGGGAGGAAACACCATATATTTT
>TRBJ2-1|-|TRBV14|-
CASSQVDEQFF
TGTGCCAGCAGCCAAGTAGACGAGCAGTTCTTC
>TRBJ2-3|-|TRBV4-2|TRBD2
CASRRTGTSGSFTDTQYF
TGTGCCAGCAGGCGTACCGGGACTAGCGGCTCCTTCACAGATACGCAGTATTTT
>TRBJ2-3|-|TRBV29-1|-
CSVEDTCTDTQYF
TGCAGCGTTGAAGACACCTGCACAGATACGCAGTATTTT
>TRBJ2-1|-|TRBV13|TRBD2
CASTNGGGLPEFERIYEQFF
TGTGCCAGCACCAACGGGGGGGGGTTACCCGAGTTTGAGAGGATCTATGAGCAGTTCTTC
>TRBJ2-5|-|TRBV4-1|TRBD2
CASSQEAGTSGPHGGSQYF
TGCGCCAGCAGCCAAGAAGCAGGGACTAGCGGTCCCCACGGGGGGTCCCAGTACTTC
>TRBJ2-7|-|TRBV6-1|TRBD1
CASSEEGQDFYEQYF
TGTGCCAGCAGTGAAGAAGGACAGGATTTCTACGAGCAGTACTTC
>TRBJ2-1|-|TRBV19|TRBD1
CASISTGTGRDNEQFF
TGTGCCAGTATTTCGACCGGGACAGGGCGCGACAATGAGCAGTTCTTC
>TRBJ2-7|-|TRBV19|TRBD2
CASSGGDTYEQYF
TGTGCCAGTAGCGGGGGGGATACCTACGAGCAGTACTTC
>TRBJ2-7|-|TRBV6-1|-
CASSASDRRHGSSDEQYF
TGTGCCAGCAGTGCCTCGGACAGGAGACACGGGAGTAGCGACGAGCAGTACTTC
>TRBJ2-4|-|TRBV11-3|TRBD1
CASTPDPGQGLQPQRNIQYF
TGTGCCAGCACCCCGGACCCGGGACAGGGGCTCCAACCACAGCGAAACATTCAGTACTTC
>TRBJ2-1|-|TRBV30|TRBD2
CAWSVSGLAGGCSYNEQFF
TGTGCCTGGAGTGTTTCGGGACTAGCGGGAGGGTGCTCCTACAATGAGCAGTTCTTC
>TRBJ2-3|few|TRBV2|-
CASSEYLGEQYF
TGTGCCAGCAGTGAATACCTTGGGGAGCAGTATTTT
>TRBJ2-7|-|TRBV28|-
CASSFSQGQGSYEQYF
TGTGCCAGCAGTTTTTCCCAGGGACAAGGCTCCTACGAGCAGTACTTC
>TRBJ1-1|-|TRBV11-2|-
CASSSSKYLITEAFF
TGTGCCAGCAGCTCCTCCAAATACCTCATCACTGAAGCTTTCTTT